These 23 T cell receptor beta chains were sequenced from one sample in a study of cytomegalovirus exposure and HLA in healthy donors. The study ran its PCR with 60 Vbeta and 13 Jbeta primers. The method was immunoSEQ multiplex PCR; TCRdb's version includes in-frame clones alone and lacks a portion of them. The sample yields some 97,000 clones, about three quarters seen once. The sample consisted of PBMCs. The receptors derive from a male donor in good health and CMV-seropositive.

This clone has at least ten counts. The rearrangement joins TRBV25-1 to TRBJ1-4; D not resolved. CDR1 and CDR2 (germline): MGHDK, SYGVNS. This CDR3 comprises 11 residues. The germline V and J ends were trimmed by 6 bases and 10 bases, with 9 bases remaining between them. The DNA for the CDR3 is TGTGCCAGCAGCGAAGATAGAAAACTGTTTTTT. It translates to CASSEDRKLFF.

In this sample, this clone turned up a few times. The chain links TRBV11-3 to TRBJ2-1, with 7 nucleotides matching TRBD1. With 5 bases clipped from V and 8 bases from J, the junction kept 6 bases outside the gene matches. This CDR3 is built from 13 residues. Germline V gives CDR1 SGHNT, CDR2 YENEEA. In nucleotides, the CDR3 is TGTGCCAGCAGCCCCTACAGGGGCGATGAGCAGTTCTTC. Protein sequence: CASSPYRGDEQFF.

CDR3 DNA: TGTGCCAGCAGTTTCGGGACAGGCAATCAGCCCCAGCATTTT. Its translation: CASSFGTGNQPQHF. The J gene is TRBJ1-5, the V gene TRBV27; TRBD1 matches at 7 bases. V lost 3 bases and J lost 2; bases outside the gene matches: 1. The CDR3 is 14 amino acids. Germline V lookup: CDR1 MNHEY, CDR2 SMNVEV (reference sequence).

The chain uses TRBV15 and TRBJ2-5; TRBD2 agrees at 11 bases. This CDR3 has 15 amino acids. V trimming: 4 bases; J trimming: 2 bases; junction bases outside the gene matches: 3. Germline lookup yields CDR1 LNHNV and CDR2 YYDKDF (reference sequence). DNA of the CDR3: TGTGCCACCAGCACCGGGACTAGCGGACAAGAGACCCAGTACTTC. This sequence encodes CATSTGTSGQETQYF.

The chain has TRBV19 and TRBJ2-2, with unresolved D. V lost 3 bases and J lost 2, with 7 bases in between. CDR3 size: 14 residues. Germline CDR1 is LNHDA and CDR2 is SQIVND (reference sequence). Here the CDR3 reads CASSMGVNTGELFF. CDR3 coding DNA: TGTGCCAGTAGTATGGGCGTCAACACCGGGGAGCTGTTTTTT.

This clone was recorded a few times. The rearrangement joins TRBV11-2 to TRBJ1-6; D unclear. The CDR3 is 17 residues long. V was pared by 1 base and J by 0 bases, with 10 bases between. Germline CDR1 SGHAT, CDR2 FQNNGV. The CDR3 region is CASSLALTSSYNSPLHF. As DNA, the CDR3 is TGTGCCAGCAGCTTAGCGCTAACGAGCTCCTATAATTCACCCCTCCACTTT.

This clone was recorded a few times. CDR3 nucleotide sequence: TGCGCCAGCAGCCAACAGACTAGCGGGGTTTACAATGAGCAGTTCTTC. Its translation: CASSQQTSGVYNEQFF. This chain uses TRBV4-3 with TRBJ2-1; 11 bases align to TRBD2. J gave up 4 bases and V 2 bases, and 4 bases lay outside the gene matches. The CDR3 loop spans 16 amino acids. Germline CDR1 reads LGHNA; CDR2 reads YSLEER.

In nucleotides, the CDR3 is TGCGCCAGCAGCCACACCCGGGGGGCGAGTTTGAATTCACCCCTCCACTTT. This sequence encodes CASSHTRGASLNSPLHF. The J gene is TRBJ1-6, the V gene TRBV4-1, with D maybe TRBD1 (6 bases). Per the germline V gene, CDR1 is MGHRA and CDR2 is YSYEKL. Trimming cost V 3 bases and J 7 bases, with 19 bases left between them. This CDR3 comprises 17 residues.

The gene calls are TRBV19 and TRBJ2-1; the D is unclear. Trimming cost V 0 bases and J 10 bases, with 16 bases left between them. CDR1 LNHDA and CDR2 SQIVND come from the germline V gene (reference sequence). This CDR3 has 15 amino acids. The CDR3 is CASSIDTRMGSEQFF. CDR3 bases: TGTGCCAGTAGTATAGATACCCGAATGGGTAGCGAGCAGTTCTTC.

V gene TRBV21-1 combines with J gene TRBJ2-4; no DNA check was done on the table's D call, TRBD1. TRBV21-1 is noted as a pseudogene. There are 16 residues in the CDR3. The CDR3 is CASSKFKGVAKNIQYF. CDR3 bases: TGTGCCAGCAGCAAATTCAAGGGGGTGGCCAAAAACATTCAGTACTTC.

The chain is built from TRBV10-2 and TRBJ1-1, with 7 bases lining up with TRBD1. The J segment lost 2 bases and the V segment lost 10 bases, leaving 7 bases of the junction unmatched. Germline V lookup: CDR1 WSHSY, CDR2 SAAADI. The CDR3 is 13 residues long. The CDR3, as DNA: TGCGCCACTTCCGGGACAGAAAACACTGAAGCTTTCTTT. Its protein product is CATSGTENTEAFF.

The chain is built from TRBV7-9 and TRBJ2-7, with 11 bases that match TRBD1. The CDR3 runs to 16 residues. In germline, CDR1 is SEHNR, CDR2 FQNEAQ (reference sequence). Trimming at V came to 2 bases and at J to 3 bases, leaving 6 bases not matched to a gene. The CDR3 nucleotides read TGTGCCAGCAGCTTAAGCCTCGGGACAGGGGGCTACGAGCAGTACTTC. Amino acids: CASSLSLGTGGYEQYF.

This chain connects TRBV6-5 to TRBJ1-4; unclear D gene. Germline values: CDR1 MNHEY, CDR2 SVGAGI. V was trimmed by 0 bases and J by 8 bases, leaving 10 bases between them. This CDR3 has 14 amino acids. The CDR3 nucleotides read TGTGCCAGCAGTTACTCCGGAGAAAGGGAAAAACTGTTTTTT. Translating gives CASSYSGEREKLFF.

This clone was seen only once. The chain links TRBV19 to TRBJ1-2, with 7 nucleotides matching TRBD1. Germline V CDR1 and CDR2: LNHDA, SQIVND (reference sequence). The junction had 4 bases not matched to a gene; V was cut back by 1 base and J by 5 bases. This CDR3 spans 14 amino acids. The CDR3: CASSIGTGSYGYTF. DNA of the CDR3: TGTGCCAGTAGTATAGGGACAGGCAGTTATGGCTACACCTTC.

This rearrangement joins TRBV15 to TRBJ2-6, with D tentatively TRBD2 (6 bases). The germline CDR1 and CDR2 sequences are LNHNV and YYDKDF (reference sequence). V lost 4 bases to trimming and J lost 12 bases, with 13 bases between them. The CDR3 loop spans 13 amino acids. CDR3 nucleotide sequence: TGTGCCACCAGCATAGGGACTCCAACCGTCCTGACTTTC. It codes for CATSIGTPTVLTF.

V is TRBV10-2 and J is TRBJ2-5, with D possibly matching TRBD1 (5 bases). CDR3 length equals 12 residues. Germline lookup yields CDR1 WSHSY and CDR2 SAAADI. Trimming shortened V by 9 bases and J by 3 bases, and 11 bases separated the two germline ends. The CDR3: CASGEGEETQYF. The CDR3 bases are TGCGCCAGTGGAGAAGGGGAAGAGACCCAGTACTTC.

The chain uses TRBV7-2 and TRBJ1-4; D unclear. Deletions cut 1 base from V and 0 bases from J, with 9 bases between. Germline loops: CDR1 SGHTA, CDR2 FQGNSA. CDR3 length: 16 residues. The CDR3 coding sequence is TGTGCCAGCAGCTTAGATTTTCCTGCAACTAATGAAAAACTGTTTTTT. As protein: CASSLDFPATNEKLFF.

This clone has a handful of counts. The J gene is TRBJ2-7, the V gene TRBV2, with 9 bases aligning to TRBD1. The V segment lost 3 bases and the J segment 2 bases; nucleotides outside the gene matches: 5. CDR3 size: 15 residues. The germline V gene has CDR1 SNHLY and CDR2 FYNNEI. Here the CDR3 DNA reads TGTGCCAGCAGTGAGGGACAGGGCAGCACCTACGAGCAGTACTTC. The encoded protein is CASSEGQGSTYEQYF.

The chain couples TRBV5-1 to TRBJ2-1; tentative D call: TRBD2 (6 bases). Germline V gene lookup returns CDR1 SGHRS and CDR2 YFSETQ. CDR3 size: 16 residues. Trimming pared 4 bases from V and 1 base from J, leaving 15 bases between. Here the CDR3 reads CASSRTFGGSYNEQFF. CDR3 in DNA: TGCGCCAGCAGCCGTACCTTTGGGGGGTCCTACAATGAGCAGTTCTTC. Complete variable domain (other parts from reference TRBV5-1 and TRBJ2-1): KAGVTQTPRYLIKTRGQQVTLSCSPISGHRSVSWYQQTPGQGLQFLFEYFSETQRNKGNFPGRFSGRQFSNSRSEMNVSTLELGDSALYLCASSRTFGGSYNEQFFGPGTRLTVL.

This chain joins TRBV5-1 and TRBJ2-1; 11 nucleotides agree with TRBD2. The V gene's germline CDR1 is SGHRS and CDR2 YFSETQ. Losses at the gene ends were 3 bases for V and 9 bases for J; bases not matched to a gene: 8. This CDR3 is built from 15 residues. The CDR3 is CASSSSGTSGGEQFF. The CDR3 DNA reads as TGCGCCAGCAGCTCTTCCGGGACTAGCGGTGGTGAGCAGTTCTTC.

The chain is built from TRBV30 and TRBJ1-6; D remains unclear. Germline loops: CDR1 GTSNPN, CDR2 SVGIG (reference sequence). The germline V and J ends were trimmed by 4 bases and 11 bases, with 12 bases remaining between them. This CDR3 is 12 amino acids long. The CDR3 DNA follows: TGTGCCTGGAATCGGGTCGGGGCACCCCTCCACTTT. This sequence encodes CAWNRVGAPLHF.

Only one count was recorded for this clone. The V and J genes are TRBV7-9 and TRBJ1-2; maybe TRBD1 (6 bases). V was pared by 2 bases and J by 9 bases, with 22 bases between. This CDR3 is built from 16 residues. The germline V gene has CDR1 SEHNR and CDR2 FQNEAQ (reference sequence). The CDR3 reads CASSLITGNRLNRYTF. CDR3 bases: TGTGCCAGCAGCTTAATCACAGGGAATCGGCTAAATCGCTACACCTTC.

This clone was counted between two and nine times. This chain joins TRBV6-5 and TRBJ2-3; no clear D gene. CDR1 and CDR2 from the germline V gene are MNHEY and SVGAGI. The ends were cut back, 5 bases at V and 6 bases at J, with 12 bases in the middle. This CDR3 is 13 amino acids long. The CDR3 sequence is CASSGPEWDTQYF. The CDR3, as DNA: TGTGCCAGCAGTGGCCCGGAGTGGGATACGCAGTATTTT.